This T cell receptor (beta chain) was sequenced in a study of blood T cells in healthy people across ages. The second PCR ran about 6 to 12 cycles with a sample-barcoded 5' primer and J-beta primers. MiXCR was run by TCRdb on the 5' RACE reads, yielding one entry per CDR3 protein. In the table there are 1,500,000 or so distinct CDR3 sequences, approximately 43% of which are singletons. Germline CDR1 reads SGHDN; CDR2 reads FVKESK. The CDR3 sequence is 16 residues long. Deletions cut 1 base from V and 3 bases from J, with 13 bases between. The chain carries TRBV14 and TRBJ2-1; maybe TRBD2 (6 bases). The origin of this receptor is a woman between 18 and 30 years old in good health. Material: blood. The CDR3: CASSQVPGVYYNEQFF. CDR3 coding DNA: TGTGCCAGCAGCCAAGTCCCGGGAGTGTACTACAATGAGCAGTTCTTC.